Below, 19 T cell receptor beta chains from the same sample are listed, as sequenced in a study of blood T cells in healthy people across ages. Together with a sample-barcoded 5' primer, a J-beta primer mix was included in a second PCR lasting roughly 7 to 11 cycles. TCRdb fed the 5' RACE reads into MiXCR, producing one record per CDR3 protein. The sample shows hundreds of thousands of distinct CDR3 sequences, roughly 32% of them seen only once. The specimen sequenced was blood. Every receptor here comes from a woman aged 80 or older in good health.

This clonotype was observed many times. CDR3 protein: CASSSGRGSGETQYF. The CDR3 nucleotides read TGCGCCAGCAGCTCGGGGAGGGGTTCGGGGGAGACCCAGTACTTC. This chain uses TRBV5-1 with TRBJ2-5, with TRBD2 matching 7 bases. This CDR3 region has 15 residues. V trimming: 3 bases; J trimming: 5 bases; junction bases outside the gene matches: 10. CDR1 is SGHRS, CDR2 YFSETQ, per germline.

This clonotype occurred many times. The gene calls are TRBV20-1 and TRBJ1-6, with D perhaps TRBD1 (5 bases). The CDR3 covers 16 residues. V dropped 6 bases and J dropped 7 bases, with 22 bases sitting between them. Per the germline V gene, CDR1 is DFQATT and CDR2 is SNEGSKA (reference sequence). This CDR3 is CSATRRGSAGNSPLHF. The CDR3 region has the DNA TGCAGTGCCACTCGAAGGGGTTCGGCGGGGAATTCACCCCTCCACTTT.

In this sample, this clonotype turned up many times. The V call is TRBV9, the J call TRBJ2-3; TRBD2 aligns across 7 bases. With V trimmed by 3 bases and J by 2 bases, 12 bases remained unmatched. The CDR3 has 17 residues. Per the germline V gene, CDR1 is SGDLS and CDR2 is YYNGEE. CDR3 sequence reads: CASSARRAGTTTDTQYF. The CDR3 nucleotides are TGTGCCAGCAGCGCGAGGAGAGCGGGAACTACCACAGATACGCAGTATTTT.

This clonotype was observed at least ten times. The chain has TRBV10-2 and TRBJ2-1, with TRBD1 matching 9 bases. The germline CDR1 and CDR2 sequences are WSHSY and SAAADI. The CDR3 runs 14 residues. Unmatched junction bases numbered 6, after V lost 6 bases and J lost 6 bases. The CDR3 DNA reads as TGCGCCAGCAGGACCGGGACAGGGATCAATGAGCAGTTCTTC. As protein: CASRTGTGINEQFF.

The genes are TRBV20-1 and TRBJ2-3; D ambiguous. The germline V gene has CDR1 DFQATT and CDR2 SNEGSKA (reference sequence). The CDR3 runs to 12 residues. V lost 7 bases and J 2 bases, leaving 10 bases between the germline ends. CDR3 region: CSDSLLTDTQYF. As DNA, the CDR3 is TGCAGTGACAGTCTCCTCACAGATACGCAGTATTTT.

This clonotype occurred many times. CDR3 protein: CASSLKGAGYSNQPQHF. In DNA form, the CDR3 reads TGTGCCAGCAGTCTGAAAGGGGCGGGATATAGCAATCAGCCCCAGCATTTT. The rearrangement links TRBV12-3 or TRBV12-4 to TRBJ1-5, with D possibly being TRBD1 (5 bases). This CDR3 region has 17 residues. Between the trimmed V and J ends, which lost 5 bases and 0 bases, there was a span of 17 bases.

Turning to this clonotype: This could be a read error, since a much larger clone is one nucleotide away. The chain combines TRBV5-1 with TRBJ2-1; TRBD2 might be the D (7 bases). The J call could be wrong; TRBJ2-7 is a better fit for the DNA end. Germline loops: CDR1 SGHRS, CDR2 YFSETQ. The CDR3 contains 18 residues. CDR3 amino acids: CASSSFSSGGLSYNEQYF. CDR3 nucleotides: TGCGCCAGCAGCTCATTCTCATCCGGGGGGCTTTCCTACAATGAGCAGTACTTC.

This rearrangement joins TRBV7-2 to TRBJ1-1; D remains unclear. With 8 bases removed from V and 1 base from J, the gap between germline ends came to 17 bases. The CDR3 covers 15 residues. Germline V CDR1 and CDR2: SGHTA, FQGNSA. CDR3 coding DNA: TGTGCCAGCCCGGGCCAACTGGGTAGGAACACTGAAGCTTTCTTT. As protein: CASPGQLGRNTEAFF. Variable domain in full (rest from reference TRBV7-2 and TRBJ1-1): GAGVSQSPSNKVTEKGKDVELRCDPISGHTALYWYRQSLGQGLEFLIYFQGNSAPDKSGLPSDRFSAERTGGSVSTLTIQRTQQEDSAVYLCASPGQLGRNTEAFFGQGTRLTVV.

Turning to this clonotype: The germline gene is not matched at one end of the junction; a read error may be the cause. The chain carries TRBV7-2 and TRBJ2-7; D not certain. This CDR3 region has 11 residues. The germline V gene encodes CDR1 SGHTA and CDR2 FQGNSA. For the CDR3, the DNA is TGTACCAGCAGCAACCCCTACAAGCAGTACTTC. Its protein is CTSSNPYKQYF.

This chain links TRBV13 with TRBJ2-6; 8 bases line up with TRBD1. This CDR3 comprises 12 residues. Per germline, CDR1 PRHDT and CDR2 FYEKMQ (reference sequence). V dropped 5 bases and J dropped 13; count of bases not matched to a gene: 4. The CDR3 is CASSRTGMVLTF. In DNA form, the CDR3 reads TGTGCCAGCAGCCGGACAGGGATGGTCCTGACTTTC. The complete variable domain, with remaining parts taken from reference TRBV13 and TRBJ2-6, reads AAGVIQSPRHLIKEKRETATLKCYPIPRHDTVYWYQQGPGQDPQFLISFYEKMQSDKGSIPDRFSAQQFSDYHSELNMSSLELGDSALYFCASSRTGMVLTFGAGSRLTVL.

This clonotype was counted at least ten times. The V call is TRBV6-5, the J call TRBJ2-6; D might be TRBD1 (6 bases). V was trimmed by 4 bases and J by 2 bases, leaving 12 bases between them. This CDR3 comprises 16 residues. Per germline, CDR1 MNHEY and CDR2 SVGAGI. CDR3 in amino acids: CASSSLRTAGANVLTF. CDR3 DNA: TGTGCCAGCAGTTCTCTAAGGACAGCTGGGGCCAACGTCCTGACTTTC.

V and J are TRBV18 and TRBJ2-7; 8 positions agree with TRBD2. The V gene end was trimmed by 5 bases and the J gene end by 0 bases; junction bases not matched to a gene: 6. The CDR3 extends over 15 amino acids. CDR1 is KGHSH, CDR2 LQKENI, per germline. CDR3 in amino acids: CASSITSGRSYEQYF. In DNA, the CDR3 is TGTGCCAGCTCAATAACTAGCGGTCGCTCCTACGAGCAGTACTTC.

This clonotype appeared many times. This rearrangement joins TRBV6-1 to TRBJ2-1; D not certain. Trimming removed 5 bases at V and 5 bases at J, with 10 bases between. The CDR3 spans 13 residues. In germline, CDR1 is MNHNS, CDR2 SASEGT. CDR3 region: CASSSVGNNEQFF. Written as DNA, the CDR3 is TGTGCCAGCAGTTCTGTCGGTAACAATGAGCAGTTCTTC.

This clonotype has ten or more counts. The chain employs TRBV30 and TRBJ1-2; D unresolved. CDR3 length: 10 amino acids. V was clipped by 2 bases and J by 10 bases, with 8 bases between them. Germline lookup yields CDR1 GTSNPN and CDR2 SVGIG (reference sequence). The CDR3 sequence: CAWSQRDYTF. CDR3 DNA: TGTGCCTGGAGTCAGAGAGACTACACCTTC.

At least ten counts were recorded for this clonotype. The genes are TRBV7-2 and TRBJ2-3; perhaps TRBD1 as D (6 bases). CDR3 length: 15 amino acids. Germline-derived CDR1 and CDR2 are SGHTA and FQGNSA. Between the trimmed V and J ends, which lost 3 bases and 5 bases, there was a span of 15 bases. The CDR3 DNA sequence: TGTGCCAGCAGCTTCAGAGGGGGAGCGGTAGATACGCAGTATTTT. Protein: CASSFRGGAVDTQYF. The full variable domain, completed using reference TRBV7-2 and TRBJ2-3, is GAGVSQSPSNKVTEKGKDVELRCDPISGHTALYWYRQSLGQGLEFLIYFQGNSAPDKSGLPSDRFSAERTGGSVSTLTIQRTQQEDSAVYLCASSFRGGAVDTQYFGPGTRLTVL.

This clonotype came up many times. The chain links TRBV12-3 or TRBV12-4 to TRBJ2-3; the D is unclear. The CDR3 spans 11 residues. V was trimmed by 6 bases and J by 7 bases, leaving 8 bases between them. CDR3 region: CASSLSNTQYF. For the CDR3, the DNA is TGTGCCAGCAGCCTAAGCAATACGCAGTATTTT.

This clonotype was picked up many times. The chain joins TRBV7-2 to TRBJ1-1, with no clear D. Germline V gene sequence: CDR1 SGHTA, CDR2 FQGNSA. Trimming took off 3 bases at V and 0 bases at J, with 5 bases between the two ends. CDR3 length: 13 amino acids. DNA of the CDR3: TGTGCCAGCAGCTTTCGTATGAACACTGAAGCTTTCTTT. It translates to CASSFRMNTEAFF.

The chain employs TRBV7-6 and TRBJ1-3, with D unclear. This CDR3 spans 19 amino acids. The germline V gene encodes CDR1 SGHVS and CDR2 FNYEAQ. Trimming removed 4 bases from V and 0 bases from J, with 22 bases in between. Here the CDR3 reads CASSSVRWLPGSSGNTIYF. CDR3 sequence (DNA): TGTGCCAGCAGCTCCGTTCGGTGGCTGCCGGGGAGCTCTGGAAACACCATATATTTT.

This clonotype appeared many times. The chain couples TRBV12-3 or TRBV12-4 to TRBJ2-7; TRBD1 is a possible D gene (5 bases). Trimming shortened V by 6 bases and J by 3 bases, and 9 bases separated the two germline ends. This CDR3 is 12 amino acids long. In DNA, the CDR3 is TGTGCCAGCAGCGGACAAAACTACGAGCAGTACTTC. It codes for CASSGQNYEQYF.